The 13 T cell receptor beta chains in this list originate from one sample, sequenced in a study of blood T cell repertoires in COVID-19. Only in-frame clones appear in the TCRdb table, and some are missing; sequencing was by immunoSEQ multiplex PCR. The sample shows over 300,000 clones, around 92% of them seen only once. The specimen sequenced was peripheral blood. The receptors were gathered from a man younger than 35 who had recovered from COVID-19.

This clone occurred a few times. The same CDR3 also results from other DNA sequences found in this sample. The chain recombines TRBV27 with TRBJ1-1, with D maybe TRBD1 (5 bases). Deletions cut 6 bases from V and 5 bases from J, with 13 bases between. This CDR3 spans 13 amino acids. Germline V CDR1 and CDR2: MNHEY, SMNVEV (reference sequence). In nucleotides, the CDR3 is TGTGCCAGCAGCCTGGGCCGGGGGACTGAAGCTTTCTTT. Its protein product is CASSLGRGTEAFF.

The V call is TRBV9, the J call TRBJ1-3; 9 nucleotides match TRBD1. J lost 2 bases, V lost 1 base, and 7 bases had no gene match. Germline lookup yields CDR1 SGDLS and CDR2 YYNGEE. The CDR3 loop spans 17 amino acids. The CDR3, as DNA: TGTGCCAGCAGCGTAAGTTGGGACAGGGTAACTGGAAACACCATATATTTT. Its translation: CASSVSWDRVTGNTIYF. The full variable domain, completed using reference TRBV9 and TRBJ1-3, is DSGVTQTPKHLITATGQRVTLRCSPRSGDLSVYWYQQSLDQGLQFLIQYYNGEERAKGNILERFSAQQFPDLHSELNLSSLELGDSALYFCASSVSWDRVTGNTIYFGEGSWLTVV.

This clone was observed once. This chain connects TRBV7-9 to TRBJ2-5; D possibly corresponds to TRBD2 (6 bases). The CDR3 is made up of 9 amino acids. Germline V CDR1 and CDR2: SEHNR, FQNEAQ (reference sequence). The CDR3 DNA follows: TGTGCGGGGGGAGAGACCCAGTACTTC. Protein product: CAGGETQYF. Looking up the rest from reference TRBV7-9 and TRBJ2-5 gives the full variable domain: DTGVSQNPRHKITKRGQNVTFRCDPISEHNRLYWYRQTLGQGPEFLTYFQNEAQLEKSRLLSDRFSAERPKGSFSTLEIQRTEQGDSAMYLCAGGETQYFGPGTRLLVL.

The rearrangement joins TRBV7-8 to TRBJ2-2; D perhaps matches TRBD1 (5 bases). The CDR3 runs 15 residues. Germline V lookup: CDR1 SGHVS, CDR2 FQNEAQ. V lost 1 base to trimming and J lost 0 bases, with 6 bases between them. The CDR3 nucleotides are TGTGCCAGCAGCTTAGTGACAGCGAACACCGGGGAGCTGTTTTTT. It yields the protein CASSLVTANTGELFF.

V is TRBV4-3 and J is TRBJ2-2; 15 nucleotides align to TRBD2. CDR1 and CDR2 from the germline V gene are LGHNA and YSLEER. With V trimmed by 4 bases and J by 6 bases, 3 bases remained unmatched. The CDR3 spans 16 residues. CDR3 in amino acids: CASSRRTSGGAGELFF. The CDR3 nucleotides read TGCGCCAGCAGCCGACGGACTAGCGGGGGGGCCGGGGAGCTGTTTTTT.

V is TRBV6-5 and J is TRBJ1-1, with D tentatively TRBD1 (6 bases). The CDR3 length is 15 residues. The V and J ends lost 0 bases and 4 bases respectively, with 12 bases between them. The V gene's germline CDR1 is MNHEY and CDR2 SVGAGI. The CDR3 reads CASSYSTGSPTEAFF. The DNA of the CDR3 is TGTGCCAGCAGTTACTCAACAGGGTCCCCCACTGAAGCTTTCTTT.

CDR3 sequence (DNA): TGCAGCGTTGAAACTGAACAGGGGAGGCAAAAACTGTTTTTT. It is translated as CSVETEQGRQKLFF. V gene TRBV29-1 combines with J gene TRBJ1-4; TRBD1 matches at 7 bases. Germline V gene sequence: CDR1 SQVTM, CDR2 ANQGSEA. The CDR3 is 14 residues long. The trim removed 2 bases at V and 9 bases at J, leaving 9 bases unmatched.

The rearrangement uses TRBV5-4 and TRBJ2-5; TRBD2 agrees at 8 bases. CDR3 size: 17 residues. Germline lookup yields CDR1 SGHNT and CDR2 YYREEE (reference sequence). The V gene end was trimmed by 0 bases and the J gene end by 4 bases; junction bases not matched to a gene: 11. CDR3 loop: CASSLDQAGVLGETQYF. The CDR3 nucleotides read TGTGCCAGCAGCTTGGATCAAGCGGGAGTTTTAGGAGAGACCCAGTACTTC.

The rearrangement uses TRBV5-4 and TRBJ2-5, with 7 bases matching TRBD1. The V gene's germline CDR1 is SGHNT and CDR2 YYREEE (reference sequence). The J segment lost 1 base and the V segment lost 4 bases, leaving 4 bases of the junction unmatched. The CDR3 runs 14 residues. Written as DNA, the CDR3 is TGTGCCAGCAGCAGCAGGGGGTCCCAAGAGACCCAGTACTTC. This gives the protein CASSSRGSQETQYF.

The chain has TRBV24-1 and TRBJ1-6; D is ambiguous. Germline loops: CDR1 KGHDR, CDR2 SFDVKD. V was clipped by 1 base and J by 0 bases, with 6 bases between them. The CDR3 is made up of 16 amino acids. For the CDR3, the DNA is TGTGCCACCAGTGATTTCAGGCGCTCCTATAATTCACCCCTCCACTTT. Its translation: CATSDFRRSYNSPLHF.

This chain joins TRBV4-1 and TRBJ1-3, with unresolved D. Per germline, CDR1 MGHRA and CDR2 YSYEKL. Between the trimmed V and J ends, which lost 0 bases and 0 bases, there was a span of 12 bases. The CDR3 extends over 17 amino acids. In DNA, the CDR3 is TGCGCCAGCAGCCAAGACGGGGTGTTAGTCTCTGGAAACACCATATATTTT. The encoded protein is CASSQDGVLVSGNTIYF.

This chain uses TRBV6-4 with TRBJ1-1, with D possibly TRBD1 on 5 matching bases. The CDR3 length is 14 residues. V gave up 3 bases and J gave up 5 bases, with 13 bases separating them. Germline V gene data show CDR1 as MRHNA and CDR2 as SNTAGT. The CDR3 DNA follows: TGTGCCAGCAGTGAGGAGCAGGGAAGTACTGAAGCTTTCTTT. It is translated as CASSEEQGSTEAFF.

CDR3 sequence reads: CASSQRVSVGGERQPQHF. The CDR3 DNA reads TGCGCCAGCAGCCAACGGGTTTCAGTTGGGGGCGAACGACAGCCCCAGCATTTT. V and J are TRBV4-3 and TRBJ1-5; possible D gene TRBD1, 6 bases. CDR3 length: 18 residues. Per the germline V gene, CDR1 is LGHNA and CDR2 is YSLEER. V dropped 2 bases and J dropped 7 bases, with 24 bases sitting between them.